This entry lists 8 T cell receptor beta chains sequenced from one sample in a study of cytomegalovirus exposure and HLA in healthy donors. PCR used 60 Vbeta primers and 13 Jbeta primers. Profiling relied on immunoSEQ multiplex PCR, and the TCRdb table lists in-frame clones only, not all of them. The sample yields 120,000 to 150,000 clones, 82% seen once. The sequencing input was PBMCs. These receptors originate from a woman between 35 and 50 years old in good health and CMV-seronegative.

This clone was counted a single time. V is TRBV10-3 and J is TRBJ2-5; D is perhaps TRBD2 (6 bases). CDR1 and CDR2 (germline): ENHRY, SYGVKD. The germline V and J ends were trimmed by 6 bases and 5 bases, with 19 bases remaining between them. This CDR3 has 15 amino acids. Written as DNA, the CDR3 is TGTGCCATCAGAGTCCCGTCGGGGGAAGTGGAGACCCAGTACTTC. This sequence encodes CAIRVPSGEVETQYF.

The count of this clone is one. The chain links TRBV27 to TRBJ1-1; a weak D match, TRBD1 (5 bases). V was shortened by 5 bases and J by 0 bases, with 10 bases between the two germline ends. The CDR3 runs 14 residues. CDR1 MNHEY and CDR2 SMNVEV come from the germline V gene (reference sequence). CDR3 sequence (DNA): TGTGCCAGCAGTACGACAGTCATGAACACTGAAGCTTTCTTT. It yields the protein CASSTTVMNTEAFF.

The V and J genes are TRBV4-3 and TRBJ1-1; possible D gene TRBD1, 5 bases. The CDR3 spans 13 residues. The germline V gene encodes CDR1 LGHNA and CDR2 YSLEER. V was clipped by 1 base and J by 5 bases, with 8 bases between them. The CDR3 DNA is TGCGCCAGCAGCCAAGCGCACAGGACTGAAGCTTTCTTT. Protein sequence: CASSQAHRTEAFF.

The rearrangement joins TRBV4-3 to TRBJ1-1; 9 nucleotides match TRBD1. Germline CDR1 and CDR2: LGHNA and YSLEER. The CDR3 totals 18 residues. The V gene end was trimmed by 1 base and the J gene end by 4 bases; junction bases not matched to a gene: 13. The chain's CDR3 is CASSQGGTGFVGGTEAFF. DNA of the CDR3: TGCGCCAGCAGCCAAGGGGGGACAGGGTTCGTTGGGGGCACTGAAGCTTTCTTT.

This chain connects TRBV5-4 to TRBJ2-1; D might be TRBD1 (7 bases). The CDR3 extends over 16 amino acids. Germline loops: CDR1 SGHNT, CDR2 YYREEE (reference sequence). Here the CDR3 DNA reads TGTGCAGCTAGCCAGGGGGGAGAGGCTTCCTACAATGAGCAGTTCTTC. This translates into CAASQGGEASYNEQFF.

The V gene is TRBV5-1, the J gene TRBJ1-2; D ambiguous. The length of the CDR3 is 15 residues. The germline CDR1 and CDR2 sequences are SGHRS and YFSETQ. Trimming left V 0 bases short and J 1 base short, with 10 bases between. The CDR3 region has the DNA TGCGCCAGCAGCTTGGGCCAGCCGGGTAACTATGGCTACACCTTC. Translated, it gives CASSLGQPGNYGYTF.

This clone was counted only a few times. V usage is TRBV6-5 and J usage is TRBJ1-5; unclear D gene. The CDR3 spans 14 residues. Germline CDR1 and CDR2: MNHEY and SVGAGI. Trimming cost V 2 bases and J 5 bases, with 10 bases left between them. The CDR3, as DNA: TGTGCCAGCAGTTACGCGGAGGGCTATCAGCCCCAGCATTTT. Protein sequence: CASSYAEGYQPQHF.

Remarks on this clone: A junction boundary mismatches the germline segment, possibly from a read error. The chain joins TRBV7-2 to TRBJ1-1; a possible D gene is TRBD1 (6 bases). The CDR3 length is 13 residues. Germline V gives CDR1 SGHTA, CDR2 FQGNSA. DNA for the CDR3: TGTGTCAGCAGCTTGACGGGACACCCAGGAGCTTTCTTT. It specifies CVSSLTGHPGAFF.